This paragraph reports one TCR beta chain. No antigen is known for it. The data were obtained in a study of cytomegalovirus exposure and HLA in healthy donors. Notes on the study in general: Later analysis associated a missense DCLRE1C variant with TCR beta V- and J-gene trimming.

The PCR was carried out with 60 Vbeta primers and 13 Jbeta primers. TCRdb keeps only in-frame clones here, not all; method: immunoSEQ multiplex PCR. The profile covers some 150,000 clones, with about three quarters appearing a single time and less than 2% taken by the ten largest. The CDR3 has 16 residues. Germline V gene data show CDR1 as SGHVS and CDR2 as FNYEAQ. Trimming at V came to 5 bases and at J to 4 bases, leaving 8 bases not matched to a gene. The rearrangement links TRBV7-6 to TRBJ1-6, with 7 bases that match TRBD1. This clonotype originated in a female donor in good health and CMV-seropositive. The sample taken for sequencing was PBMCs. In DNA form, the CDR3 reads TGTGCCAGCAGCCCGGGACAGAGGGATTATAATTCACCCCTCCACTTT. This encodes CASSPGQRDYNSPLHF.